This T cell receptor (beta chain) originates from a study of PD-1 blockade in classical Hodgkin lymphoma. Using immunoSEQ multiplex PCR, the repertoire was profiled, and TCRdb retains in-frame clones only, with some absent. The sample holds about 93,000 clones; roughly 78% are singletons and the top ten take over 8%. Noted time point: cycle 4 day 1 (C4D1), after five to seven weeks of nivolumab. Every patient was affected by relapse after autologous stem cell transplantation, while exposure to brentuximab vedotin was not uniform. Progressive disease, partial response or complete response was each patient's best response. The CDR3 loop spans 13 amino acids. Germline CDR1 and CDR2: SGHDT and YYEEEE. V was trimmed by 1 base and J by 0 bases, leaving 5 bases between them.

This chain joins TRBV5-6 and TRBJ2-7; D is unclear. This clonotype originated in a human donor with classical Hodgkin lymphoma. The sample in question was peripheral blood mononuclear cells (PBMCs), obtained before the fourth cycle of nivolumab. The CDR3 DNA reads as TGTGCCAGCAGCTTGCGGACCTCCTACGAGCAGTACTTC. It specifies CASSLRTSYEQYF.